Described below is a single T cell receptor beta chain sequence and its context. Its antigen is unidentified. The entry originates in a study of T cell responses to AZD1222 COVID-19 vaccine. Study results and limitations: With two AZD1222 doses given, Spike-specific TCR breadth and depth both rose.

The method was immunoSEQ multiplex PCR; TCRdb's version includes in-frame clones alone and lacks a portion of them. The sample carries roughly 120,000 clones, around 83% recorded once. V was trimmed by 3 bases and J by 10 bases, leaving 12 bases between them. Germline loops: CDR1 SNHLY, CDR2 FYNNEI. The CDR3 runs 13 residues. Doses given second, at about 4 or about 12 weeks, were pooled. This specimen was peripheral blood, taken 28 days after the second AZD1222 dose. This TCR was sampled from an adult who received the AZD1222 COVID-19 vaccine. The rearrangement links TRBV2 to TRBJ1-4, with unresolved D. CDR3 protein: CASSEELTGKLFF. CDR3 sequence (DNA): TGTGCCAGCAGTGAGGAGTTAACGGGAAAACTGTTTTTT.